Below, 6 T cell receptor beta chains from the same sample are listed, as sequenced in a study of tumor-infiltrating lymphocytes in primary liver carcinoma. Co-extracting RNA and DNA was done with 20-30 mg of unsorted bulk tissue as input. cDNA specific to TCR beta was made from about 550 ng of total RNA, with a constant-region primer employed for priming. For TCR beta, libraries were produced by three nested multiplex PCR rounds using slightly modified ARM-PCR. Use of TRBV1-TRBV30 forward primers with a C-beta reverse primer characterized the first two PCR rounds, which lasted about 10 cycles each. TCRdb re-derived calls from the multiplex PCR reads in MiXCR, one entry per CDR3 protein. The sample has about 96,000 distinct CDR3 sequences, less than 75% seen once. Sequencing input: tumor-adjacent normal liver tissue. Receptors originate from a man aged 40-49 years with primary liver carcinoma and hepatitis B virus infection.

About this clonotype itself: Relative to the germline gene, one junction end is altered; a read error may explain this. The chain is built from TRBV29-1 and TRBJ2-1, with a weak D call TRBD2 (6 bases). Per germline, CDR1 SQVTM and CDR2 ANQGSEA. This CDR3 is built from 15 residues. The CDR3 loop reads CSVEVRDSPLHEQFF. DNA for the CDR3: TGCAGTGTTGAAGTAAGGGACTCCCCTCTCCATGAGCAGTTCTTC.

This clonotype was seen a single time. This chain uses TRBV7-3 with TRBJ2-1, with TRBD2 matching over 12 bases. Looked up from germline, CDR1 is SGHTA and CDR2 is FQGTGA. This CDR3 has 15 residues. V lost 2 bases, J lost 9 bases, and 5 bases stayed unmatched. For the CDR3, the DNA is TGTGCCAGCAGCTTACTAGCGGGAGGGGGGGCTGAGCAGTTCTTC. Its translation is CASSLLAGGGAEQFF.

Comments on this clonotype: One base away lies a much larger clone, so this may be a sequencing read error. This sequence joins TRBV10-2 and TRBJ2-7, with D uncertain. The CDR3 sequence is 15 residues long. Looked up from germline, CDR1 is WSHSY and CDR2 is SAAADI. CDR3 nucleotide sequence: TGCGCCATCAGTGAGCAAAGGTCTCCCCCCTACGAGCAGTACTTC. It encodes CAISEQRSPPYEQYF.

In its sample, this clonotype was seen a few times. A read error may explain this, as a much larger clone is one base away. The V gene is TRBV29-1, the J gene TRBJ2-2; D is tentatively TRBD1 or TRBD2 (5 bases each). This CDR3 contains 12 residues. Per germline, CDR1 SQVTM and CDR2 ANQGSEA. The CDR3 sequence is CAGTGNTGELFF. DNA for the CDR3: TGCGCGGGTACAGGGAACACCGGGGAGCTGTTTTTT.

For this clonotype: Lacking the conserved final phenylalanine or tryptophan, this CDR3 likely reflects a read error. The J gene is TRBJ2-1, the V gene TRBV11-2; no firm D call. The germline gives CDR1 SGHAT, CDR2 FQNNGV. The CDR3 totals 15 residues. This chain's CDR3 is CDSSTVTGSYNEQFL. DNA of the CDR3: TGTGACAGCAGCACAGTGACGGGCAGTTACAATGAGCAGTTCCTC.

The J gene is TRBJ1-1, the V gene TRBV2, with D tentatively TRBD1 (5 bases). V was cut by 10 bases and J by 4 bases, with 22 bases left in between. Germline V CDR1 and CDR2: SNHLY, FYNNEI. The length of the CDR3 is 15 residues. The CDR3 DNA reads TGTGCCAACGTAACAGGTCAGGGAGTTGGCACTGAAGCTTTCTTT. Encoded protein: CANVTGQGVGTEAFF.